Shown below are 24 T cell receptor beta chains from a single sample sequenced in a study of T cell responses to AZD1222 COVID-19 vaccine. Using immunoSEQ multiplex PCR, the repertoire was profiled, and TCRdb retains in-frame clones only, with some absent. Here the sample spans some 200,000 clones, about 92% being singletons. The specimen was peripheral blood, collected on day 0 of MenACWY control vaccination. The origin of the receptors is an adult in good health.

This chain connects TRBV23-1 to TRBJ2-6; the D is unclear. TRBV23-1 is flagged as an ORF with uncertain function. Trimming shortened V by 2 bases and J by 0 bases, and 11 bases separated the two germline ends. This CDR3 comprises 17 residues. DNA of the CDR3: TGCGCCAGCAGTCAACGCCTTCAGTGCTCTGGGGCCAACGTCCTGACTTTC. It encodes CASSQRLQCSGANVLTF.

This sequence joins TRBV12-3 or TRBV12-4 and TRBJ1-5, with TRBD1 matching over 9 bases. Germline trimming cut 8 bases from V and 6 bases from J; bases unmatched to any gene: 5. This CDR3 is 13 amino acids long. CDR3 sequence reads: CASDRGVGQPQHF. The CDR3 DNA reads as TGTGCCAGCGACAGGGGGGTTGGTCAGCCCCAGCATTTT.

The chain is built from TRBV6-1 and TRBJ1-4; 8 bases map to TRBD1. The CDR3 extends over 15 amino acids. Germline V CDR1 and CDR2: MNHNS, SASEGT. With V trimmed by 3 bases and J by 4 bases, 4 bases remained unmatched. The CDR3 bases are TGTGCCAGCAGTGAGGACAGGGCTGGTAATGAAAAACTGTTTTTT. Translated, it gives CASSEDRAGNEKLFF.

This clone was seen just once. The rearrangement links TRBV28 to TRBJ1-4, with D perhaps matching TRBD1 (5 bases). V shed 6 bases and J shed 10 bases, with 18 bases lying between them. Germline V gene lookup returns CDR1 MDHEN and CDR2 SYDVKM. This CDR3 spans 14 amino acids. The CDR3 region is CASSPGTAAGKLFF. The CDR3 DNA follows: TGTGCCAGCAGCCCTGGGACGGCGGCCGGAAAACTGTTTTTT.

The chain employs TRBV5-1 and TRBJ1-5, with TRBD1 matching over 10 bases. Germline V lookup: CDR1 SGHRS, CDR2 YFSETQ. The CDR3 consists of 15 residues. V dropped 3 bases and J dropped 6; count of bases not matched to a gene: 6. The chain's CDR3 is CASSSDGTGVQPQHF. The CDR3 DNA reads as TGCGCCAGCAGCTCGGACGGGACAGGGGTTCAGCCCCAGCATTTT.

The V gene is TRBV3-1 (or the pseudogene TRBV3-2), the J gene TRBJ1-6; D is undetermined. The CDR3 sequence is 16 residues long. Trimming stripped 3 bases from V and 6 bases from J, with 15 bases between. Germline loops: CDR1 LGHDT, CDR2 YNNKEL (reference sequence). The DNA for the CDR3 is TGTGCCAGCAGCCATTCCACGGACCCCCGTAATTCACCCCTCCACTTT. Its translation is CASSHSTDPRNSPLHF.

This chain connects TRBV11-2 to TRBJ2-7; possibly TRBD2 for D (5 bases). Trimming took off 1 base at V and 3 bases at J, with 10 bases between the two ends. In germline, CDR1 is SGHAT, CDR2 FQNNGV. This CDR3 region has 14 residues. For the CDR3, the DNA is TGTGCCAGCAGCTTAGTCGTCGGGAACTACGAGCAGTACTTC. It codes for CASSLVVGNYEQYF.

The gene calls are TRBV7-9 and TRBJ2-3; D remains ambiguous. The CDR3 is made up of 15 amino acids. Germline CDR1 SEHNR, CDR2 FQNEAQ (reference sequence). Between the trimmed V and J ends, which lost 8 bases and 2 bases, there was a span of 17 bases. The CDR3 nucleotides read TGTGCCAGCGCTTTGGAAAACCGACCCACAGATACGCAGTATTTT. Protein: CASALENRPTDTQYF.

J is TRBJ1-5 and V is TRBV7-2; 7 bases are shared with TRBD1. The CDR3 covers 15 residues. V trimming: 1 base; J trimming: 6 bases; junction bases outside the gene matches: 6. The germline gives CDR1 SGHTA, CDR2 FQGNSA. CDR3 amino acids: CASSLEQGLGQPQHF. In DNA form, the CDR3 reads TGTGCCAGCAGCTTAGAACAGGGGTTAGGTCAGCCCCAGCATTTT.

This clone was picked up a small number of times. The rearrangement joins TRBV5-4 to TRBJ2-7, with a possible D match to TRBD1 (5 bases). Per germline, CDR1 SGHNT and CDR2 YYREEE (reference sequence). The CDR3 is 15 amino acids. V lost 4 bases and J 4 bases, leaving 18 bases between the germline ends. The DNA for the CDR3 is TGTGCCAGCAGCCCCGTGAGGACACGAGAATACGAGCAGTACTTC. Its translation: CASSPVRTREYEQYF.

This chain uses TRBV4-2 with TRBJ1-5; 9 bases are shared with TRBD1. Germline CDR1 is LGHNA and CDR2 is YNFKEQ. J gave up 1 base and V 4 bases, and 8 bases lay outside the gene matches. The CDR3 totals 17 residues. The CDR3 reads CASSPSGGQGSNQPQHF. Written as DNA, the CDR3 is TGTGCCAGCAGCCCCTCCGGGGGACAGGGAAGCAATCAGCCCCAGCATTTT.

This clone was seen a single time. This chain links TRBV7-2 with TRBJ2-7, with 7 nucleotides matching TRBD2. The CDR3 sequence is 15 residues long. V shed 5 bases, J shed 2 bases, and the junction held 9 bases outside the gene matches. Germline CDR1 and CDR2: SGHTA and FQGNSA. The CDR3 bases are TGTGCCAGCAGCCCTTCCCCGGGGGGTGCCTACGAGCAGTACTTC. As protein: CASSPSPGGAYEQYF.

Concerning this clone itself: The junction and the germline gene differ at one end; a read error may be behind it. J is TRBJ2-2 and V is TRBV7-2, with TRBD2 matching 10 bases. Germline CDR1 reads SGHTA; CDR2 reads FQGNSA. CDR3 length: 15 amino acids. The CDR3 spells CASSLALAGAGELFF. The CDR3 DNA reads TGTGCCAGCAGCCTAGCTCTAGCGGGGGCCGGGGAGCTGTTTTTT.

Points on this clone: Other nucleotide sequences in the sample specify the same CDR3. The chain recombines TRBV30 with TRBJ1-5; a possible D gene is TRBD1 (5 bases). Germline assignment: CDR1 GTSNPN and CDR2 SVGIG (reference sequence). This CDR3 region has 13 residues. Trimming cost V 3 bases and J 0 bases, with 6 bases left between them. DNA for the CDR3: TGTGCCTGGAGCGGGGGTAGCAATCAGCCCCAGCATTTT. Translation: CAWSGGSNQPQHF.

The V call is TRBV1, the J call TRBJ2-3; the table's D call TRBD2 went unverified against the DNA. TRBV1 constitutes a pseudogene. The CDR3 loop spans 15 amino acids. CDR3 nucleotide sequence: TGCACCAGCAGCTTGCCGGGGGGGGGCACAGATACGCAGTATTTT. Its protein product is CTSSLPGGGTDTQYF.

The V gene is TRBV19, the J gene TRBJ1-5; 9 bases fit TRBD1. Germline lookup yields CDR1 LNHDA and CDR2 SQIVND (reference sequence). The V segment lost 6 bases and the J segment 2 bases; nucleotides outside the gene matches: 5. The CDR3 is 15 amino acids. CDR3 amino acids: CASRAQGAGNQPQHF. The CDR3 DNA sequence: TGTGCCAGTAGGGCACAGGGGGCGGGCAATCAGCCCCAGCATTTT.

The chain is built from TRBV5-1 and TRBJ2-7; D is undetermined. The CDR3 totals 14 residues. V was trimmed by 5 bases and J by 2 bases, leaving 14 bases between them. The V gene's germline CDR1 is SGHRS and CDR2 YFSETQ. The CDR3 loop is CASSSGRGTYEQYF. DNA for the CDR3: TGCGCCAGCAGTTCCGGCCGAGGAACCTACGAGCAGTACTTC.

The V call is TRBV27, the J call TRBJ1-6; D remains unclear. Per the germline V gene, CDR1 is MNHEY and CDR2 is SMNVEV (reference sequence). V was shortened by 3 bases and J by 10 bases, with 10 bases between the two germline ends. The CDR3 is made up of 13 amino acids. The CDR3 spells CASSFSVGSPLHF. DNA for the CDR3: TGTGCCAGCAGTTTTTCCGTGGGCTCACCCCTCCACTTT.

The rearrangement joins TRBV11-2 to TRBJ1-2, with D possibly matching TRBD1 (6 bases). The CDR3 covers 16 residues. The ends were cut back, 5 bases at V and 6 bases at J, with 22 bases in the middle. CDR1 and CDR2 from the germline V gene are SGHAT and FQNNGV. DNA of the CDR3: TGTGCCAGCAGCCTCGGCGGGGGGGCCTTAAAGAATGGCTACACCTTC. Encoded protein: CASSLGGGALKNGYTF.

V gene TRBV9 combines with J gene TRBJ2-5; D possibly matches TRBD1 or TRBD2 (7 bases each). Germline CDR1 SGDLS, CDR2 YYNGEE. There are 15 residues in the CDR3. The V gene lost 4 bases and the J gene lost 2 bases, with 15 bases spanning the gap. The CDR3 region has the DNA TGTGCCAGCAGCTCAGGGAGGGGGCAACAAGAGACCCAGTACTTC. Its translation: CASSSGRGQQETQYF. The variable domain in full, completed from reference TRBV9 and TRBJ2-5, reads DSGVTQTPKHLITATGQRVTLRCSPRSGDLSVYWYQQSLDQGLQFLIQYYNGEERAKGNILERFSAQQFPDLHSELNLSSLELGDSALYFCASSSGRGQQETQYFGPGTRLLVL.

The DNA for the CDR3 is TGCGCCAGCAGCCAGGGAAACACTGAAGCTTTCTTT. Amino acids: CASSQGNTEAFF. The chain combines TRBV5-1 with TRBJ1-1, with D possibly TRBD1 on 5 matching bases. CDR1 is SGHRS and CDR2 is YFSETQ in the germline V gene. The CDR3 contains 12 residues. V was trimmed by 4 bases and J by 2 bases, leaving 6 bases between them.

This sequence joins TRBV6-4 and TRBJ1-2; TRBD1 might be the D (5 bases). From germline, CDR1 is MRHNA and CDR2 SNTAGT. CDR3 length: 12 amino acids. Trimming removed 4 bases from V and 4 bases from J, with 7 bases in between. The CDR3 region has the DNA TGTGCCAGCAGTGGTACAGGCTATGGCTACACCTTC. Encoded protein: CASSGTGYGYTF.

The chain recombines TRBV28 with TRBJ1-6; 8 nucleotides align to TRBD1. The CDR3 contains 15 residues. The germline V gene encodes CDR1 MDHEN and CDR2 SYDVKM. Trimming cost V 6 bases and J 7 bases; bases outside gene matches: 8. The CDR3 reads CASRSDRARNSPLHF. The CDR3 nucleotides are TGTGCCAGCAGGTCGGACAGGGCGCGGAATTCACCCCTCCACTTT.

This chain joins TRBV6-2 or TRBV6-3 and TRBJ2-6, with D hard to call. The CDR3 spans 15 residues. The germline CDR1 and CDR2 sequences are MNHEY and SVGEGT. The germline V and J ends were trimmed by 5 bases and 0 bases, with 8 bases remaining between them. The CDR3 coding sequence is TGTGCCAGCAGTCCGACGGGCTCTGGGGCCAACGTCCTGACTTTC. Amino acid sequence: CASSPTGSGANVLTF.